These T cell receptor beta chains were read from a single sample in a study of tumor T cells in aggressive B-cell lymphoma. This table comes from immunoSEQ multiplex PCR, and its TCRdb copy is limited to in-frame clones, with some not included. This sample has hundreds of clones, with roughly nine tenths found just once. The sequenced sample was tumor tissue. The source is an adult with diffuse large B cell lymphoma. CDR3s include the opening cysteine and the closing phenylalanine or tryptophan. Fields, in order: V gene, CDR3 protein.

>TRBV29-1
CSVDGWGGQGQFF
>TRBV9
CASSVEQGYEQYF
>TRBV5-1
CASSAQGNTEAFF
>TRBV9
CASSPRTGGTGELFF
>TRBV5-8
CASSRRLKTGGWADTQYF
>TRBV2
CASSEGKLAGSYNEQFF
>TRBV18
CASSPYQGTHTEAFF
>TRBV7-9
CASSLGAYEQYF
>TRBV25-1
CASGGRNTEAFF
>TRBV20-1
CSAEDFTQYF
>TRBV10-3
CAIRGGQGAGGANVLTF
>TRBV7-2
CASSLAGAGQPYEQYF
>TRBV9
CASSVDGQTLDTQYF
>TRBV28
CASSRTGEKLFF
>TRBV19
CASRLLRYTEAFF
>TRBV28
CASSLSRKYGYTF
>TRBV5-1
CASSLGSGTVEQFF